These 27 T cell receptor beta chains came from one sample sequenced in a study of blood T cell repertoires in COVID-19. Repertoires were generated with immunoSEQ multiplex PCR, while TCRdb's copy carries only in-frame clones and drops some. The sample includes approximately 450,000 clones, approximately 90% of them seen just once. The sample comprised PBMCs or T cells enriched from blood (not recorded which). The receptors here all came from a man aged 25 to 40 who had recovered from COVID-19.

The chain combines TRBV12-3 or TRBV12-4 with TRBJ2-5; tentatively, D is TRBD2 (6 bases). CDR3 length: 13 amino acids. Trimming shortened V by 4 bases and J by 7 bases, and 13 bases separated the two germline ends. The CDR3 is CASSYAGSGTQYF. The CDR3 coding sequence is TGTGCCAGCAGTTACGCGGGGTCCGGGACCCAGTACTTC.

A single count supports this clone. The chain uses TRBV10-3 and TRBJ1-4; D is undetermined. The CDR3 extends over 13 amino acids. With 4 bases removed from V and 8 bases from J, the gap between germline ends came to 11 bases. CDR1 and CDR2 from the germline V gene are ENHRY and SYGVKD. CDR3 in amino acids: CAISGSSGEKLFF. CDR3 nucleotide sequence: TGTGCCATCAGTGGTTCCTCCGGGGAAAAACTGTTTTTT.

The V gene is TRBV19, the J gene TRBJ1-3; 8 bases fit TRBD1. The CDR3 has 17 amino acids. V lost 3 bases and J lost 2; bases outside the gene matches: 9. Germline V lookup: CDR1 LNHDA, CDR2 SQIVND (reference sequence). The CDR3 DNA is TGTGCCAGTAGTATGGTGGCTCAGGGGGCTGCTGGAAACACCATATATTTT. Its protein product is CASSMVAQGAAGNTIYF.

This clone was picked up a small number of times. V usage is TRBV19 and J usage is TRBJ1-2; perhaps TRBD1 as D (5 bases). Germline CDR1 and CDR2: LNHDA and SQIVND (reference sequence). Trimming took 1 base from V and 8 from J, leaving 14 bases between them. This CDR3 comprises 14 residues. DNA of the CDR3: TGTGCCAGTAGTATAGCTGCAGGGAAGGAAGGCTACACCTTC. It yields the protein CASSIAAGKEGYTF.

The V and J genes are TRBV28 and TRBJ2-7, with D perhaps matching TRBD2 (5 bases). The CDR3 loop spans 14 amino acids. Trimming stripped 1 base from V and 2 bases from J, with 9 bases between. Germline CDR1 and CDR2: MDHEN and SYDVKM. Here the CDR3 reads CASSLYGETYEQYF. CDR3 DNA sequence: TGTGCCAGCAGTTTATACGGGGAAACCTACGAGCAGTACTTC.

V and J are TRBV7-9 and TRBJ1-1; no reliable D call. Trimming cost V 1 base and J 6 bases, with 9 bases left between them. CDR1 and CDR2 (germline): SEHNR, FQNEAQ (reference sequence). CDR3 length: 13 amino acids. The CDR3 here is CASSLGSSAEAFF. The CDR3 nucleotides are TGTGCCAGCAGCTTAGGTTCGTCAGCTGAAGCTTTCTTT.

The rearrangement joins TRBV5-1 to TRBJ2-3; 10 bases align to TRBD2. The germline V gene encodes CDR1 SGHRS and CDR2 YFSETQ. The CDR3 has 15 amino acids. The V and J ends lost 6 bases and 1 base, in that order; junction bases with no gene match: 5. Here the CDR3 reads CASIQGTSGTDTQYF. CDR3 sequence (DNA): TGCGCCAGCATCCAGGGGACTAGCGGCACAGATACGCAGTATTTT.

The rearrangement links TRBV3-1 (or the pseudogene TRBV3-2) to TRBJ2-3; D not resolved. The CDR3 is made up of 14 amino acids. With 4 bases removed from V and 4 bases from J, the gap between germline ends came to 12 bases. Looked up from germline, CDR1 is LGHDT and CDR2 is YNNKEL (reference sequence). The CDR3 DNA reads as TGTGCCAGCAGCCCGGGTGGTGGCGCAGATACGCAGTATTTT. Translated, it gives CASSPGGGADTQYF.

The rearrangement joins TRBV28 to TRBJ2-7; D is unresolved. Looked up from germline, CDR1 is MDHEN and CDR2 is SYDVKM. V lost 4 bases, J lost 4 bases, and 8 bases lay in between. The CDR3 spans 12 residues. The CDR3 loop is CASSYTRYEQYF. For the CDR3, the DNA is TGTGCCAGCAGTTATACGAGATACGAGCAGTACTTC.

This clone was detected only once. The chain carries TRBV2 and TRBJ2-7; 8 bases match TRBD1. The germline V gene has CDR1 SNHLY and CDR2 FYNNEI. CDR3 length: 14 residues. V lost 8 bases and J lost 0; bases outside the gene matches: 6. The CDR3 DNA is TGTGCCAGCCAGGACAGGGACCACTCCTACGAGCAGTACTTC. Translating it yields CASQDRDHSYEQYF.

The chain links TRBV7-8 to TRBJ2-7; 8 positions agree with TRBD2. The junction had 8 bases not matched to a gene; V was cut back by 1 base and J by 6 bases. Germline V CDR1 and CDR2: SGHVS, FQNEAQ. The CDR3 sequence is 15 residues long. The CDR3 is CASSLGGRKAVEQYF. The CDR3 bases are TGTGCCAGCAGCTTAGGCGGGAGGAAAGCGGTCGAGCAGTACTTC.

This chain uses TRBV5-4 with TRBJ1-2; D not certain. The germline V gene has CDR1 SGHNT and CDR2 YYREEE (reference sequence). The CDR3 is made up of 13 amino acids. Trimming cost V 4 bases and J 5 bases, with 12 bases left between them. CDR3 protein: CASSPPGVYGYTF. The CDR3 coding sequence is TGTGCCAGCAGCCCCCCGGGAGTATATGGCTACACCTTC.

The gene calls are TRBV2 and TRBJ2-3, with 8 bases aligning to TRBD2. Germline CDR1 SNHLY, CDR2 FYNNEI. V trimming: 5 bases; J trimming: 2 bases; junction bases outside the gene matches: 6. The CDR3 length is 15 residues. The CDR3 protein is CASSPSGSYTDTQYF. In DNA form, the CDR3 reads TGTGCCAGCAGTCCCAGCGGGAGCTACACAGATACGCAGTATTTT.

The chain combines TRBV5-1 with TRBJ1-4; 10 bases align to TRBD1. Germline loops: CDR1 SGHRS, CDR2 YFSETQ. CDR3 length: 14 amino acids. V lost 6 bases to trimming and J lost 7 bases; unmatched junction nucleotides: 6. CDR3 protein: CASTPTGGFEKLFF. The DNA of the CDR3 is TGCGCCAGCACCCCGACAGGGGGCTTTGAAAAACTGTTTTTT.

V gene TRBV11-2 combines with J gene TRBJ2-7, with D perhaps matching TRBD1 (6 bases). The germline V gene encodes CDR1 SGHAT and CDR2 FQNNGV. Trimming stripped 7 bases from V and 1 base from J, with 11 bases between. The CDR3 length is 13 residues. The CDR3 DNA follows: TGTGCCAGCACTTACGGACAGTCCTACGAGCAGTACTTC. Amino acids: CASTYGQSYEQYF.

In its sample, this clone was seen once. This chain joins TRBV28 and TRBJ2-3; D call uncertain. Germline CDR1 is MDHEN and CDR2 is SYDVKM. This CDR3 has 14 residues. V lost 5 bases and J lost 6, with 15 bases in between. The CDR3 nucleotides read TGTGCCAGCAGTCCCTCGGGTCCCAAGGATACGCAGTATTTT. Protein: CASSPSGPKDTQYF.

The table lists this clone with a few counts. V gene TRBV5-6 combines with J gene TRBJ1-5; D gene uncertain. With 4 bases removed from V and 7 bases from J, the gap between germline ends came to 12 bases. Germline assignment: CDR1 SGHDT and CDR2 YYEEEE. CDR3 length equals 13 residues. The CDR3: CASSPGLGQPQHF. The CDR3 DNA reads as TGTGCCAGCAGCCCCGGACTGGGCCAGCCCCAGCATTTT.

V and J are TRBV10-3 and TRBJ1-5; 12 bases line up with TRBD1. CDR1 and CDR2 from the germline V gene are ENHRY and SYGVKD. The CDR3 covers 18 residues. Trimming cost V 7 bases and J 5 bases; bases outside gene matches: 15. The CDR3 sequence is CAIIRDRGRLILDQPQHF. CDR3 in DNA: TGTGCCATCATTCGGGACAGGGGGCGTTTAATTTTGGATCAGCCCCAGCATTTT.

V gene TRBV4-1 combines with J gene TRBJ2-3; 10 bases align to TRBD2. Germline-derived CDR1 and CDR2 are MGHRA and YSYEKL. This CDR3 contains 18 residues. V dropped 0 bases and J dropped 7; count of bases not matched to a gene: 13. CDR3 bases: TGCGCCAGCAGCCAAGATAAGACTAGCGGGTGGGGAATATATACGCAGTATTTT. It encodes CASSQDKTSGWGIYTQYF.

V gene TRBV7-9 combines with J gene TRBJ2-3, with 8 nucleotides matching TRBD2. Unmatched junction bases numbered 8, after V lost 5 bases and J lost 4 bases. The CDR3 length is 15 residues. Germline values: CDR1 SEHNR, CDR2 FQNEAQ (reference sequence). Written as DNA, the CDR3 is TGTGCCAGCAGCCCCCGAGTACTAGCGGCAGATACGCAGTATTTT. Its translation is CASSPRVLAADTQYF.

This chain's CDR3 is CATSDLVQKLFF. The CDR3 region has the DNA TGTGCCACCAGTGATCTCGTCCAGAAGCTGTTTTTT. The rearrangement uses TRBV24-1 and TRBJ2-2; D is ambiguous. Germline V gives CDR1 KGHDR, CDR2 SFDVKD. The ends were cut back, 3 bases at V and 12 bases at J, with 10 bases in the middle. The CDR3 is made up of 12 amino acids.

The chain recombines TRBV18 with TRBJ1-5, with a possible D match to TRBD1 (5 bases). The CDR3 totals 14 residues. The germline V gene has CDR1 KGHSH and CDR2 LQKENI. The V gene lost 2 bases and the J gene lost 9 bases, with 14 bases spanning the gap. CDR3 sequence reads: CASSPMDGGLPQHF. Here the CDR3 DNA reads TGTGCCAGCTCACCAATGGACGGGGGACTGCCCCAGCATTTT.

The chain has TRBV6-5 and TRBJ1-5, with D possibly TRBD1 on 5 matching bases. The CDR3 has 15 residues. Germline values: CDR1 MNHEY, CDR2 SVGAGI. Trimming shortened V by 6 bases and J by 1 base, and 13 bases separated the two germline ends. In nucleotides, the CDR3 is TGTGCCAGCAGACAACGGGGGTCGAGCAATCAGCCCCAGCATTTT. Translation gives CASRQRGSSNQPQHF.

The chain uses TRBV4-2 and TRBJ1-1; no clear D. CDR3 size: 14 residues. Germline assignment: CDR1 LGHNA and CDR2 YNFKEQ. The V end lost 0 bases, the J end lost 1 base, and 6 bases lay between the germline ends. The CDR3 loop is CASSQEPGNTEAFF. CDR3 bases: TGTGCCAGCAGCCAAGAGCCGGGGAACACTGAAGCTTTCTTT.

The rearrangement links TRBV18 to TRBJ2-6, with a weak D call TRBD2 (6 bases). Germline V gene sequence: CDR1 KGHSH, CDR2 LQKENI. The CDR3 runs to 16 residues. Between the trimmed V and J ends, which lost 4 bases and 0 bases, there was a span of 10 bases. CDR3: CASSRAGNSGANVLTF. CDR3 DNA: TGTGCCAGCTCACGGGCGGGGAACTCTGGGGCCAACGTCCTGACTTTC.

This sequence joins TRBV10-3 and TRBJ2-2, with TRBD2 matching over 14 bases. The germline V gene has CDR1 ENHRY and CDR2 SYGVKD. V lost 4 bases, J lost 5 bases, and 9 bases stayed unmatched. The CDR3 length is 18 residues. The CDR3 reads CAISAAGLAGEGTGELFF. The DNA for the CDR3 is TGTGCCATCAGTGCCGCGGGACTAGCGGGAGAGGGGACCGGGGAGCTGTTTTTT.

The rearrangement joins TRBV20-1 to TRBJ2-5; possible D gene TRBD2, 6 bases. The CDR3 contains 14 residues. CDR1 DFQATT and CDR2 SNEGSKA come from the germline V gene (reference sequence). Trimming shortened V by 3 bases and J by 2 bases, and 13 bases separated the two germline ends. CDR3 bases: TGCAGTGCTAGTGGGGGTAGCGGACAAGAGACCCAGTACTTC. Translating gives CSASGGSGQETQYF.